What follows is one T cell receptor beta chain and its context. The sample originates from a study of control samples from healthy donors and cancer patients. TCRdb keeps only in-frame clones here, not all; method: immunoSEQ multiplex PCR. The sample yields some 150,000 clones, 80% to 95% seen once. CDR3 size: 11 residues. Germline-derived CDR1 and CDR2 are SQVTM and ANQGSEA. The V end was cut by 3 bases, the J end by 1 base, with 3 bases between. The J gene is TRBJ1-1, the V gene TRBV29-1; D remains ambiguous. Sequenced input: blood. This receptor was taken from a man aged 25 to 40 in good health. CDR3 residues: CSVEANTEAFF. CDR3 bases: TGCAGCGTTGAGGCGAACACTGAAGCTTTCTTT.